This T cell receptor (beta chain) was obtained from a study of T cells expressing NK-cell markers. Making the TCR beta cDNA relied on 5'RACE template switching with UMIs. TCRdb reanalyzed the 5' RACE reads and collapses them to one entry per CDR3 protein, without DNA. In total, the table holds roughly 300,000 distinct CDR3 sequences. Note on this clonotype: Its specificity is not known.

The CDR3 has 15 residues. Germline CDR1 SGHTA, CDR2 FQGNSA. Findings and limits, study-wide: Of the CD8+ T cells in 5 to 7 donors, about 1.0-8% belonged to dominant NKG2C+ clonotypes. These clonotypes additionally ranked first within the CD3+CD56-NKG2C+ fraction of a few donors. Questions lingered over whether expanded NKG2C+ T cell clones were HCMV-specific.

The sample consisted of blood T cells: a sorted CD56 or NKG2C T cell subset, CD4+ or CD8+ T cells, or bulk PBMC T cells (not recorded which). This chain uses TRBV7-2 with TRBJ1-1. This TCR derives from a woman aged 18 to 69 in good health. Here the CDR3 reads CASSFHYGTDTEAFF.